The present T cell receptor (beta chain) was sequenced within a study of cytomegalovirus exposure and HLA in healthy donors. On this clone: Antigen specificity is unknown.

Per germline, CDR1 ENHRY and CDR2 SYGVKD. V was trimmed by 0 bases and J by 6 bases, leaving 7 bases between them. The CDR3 length is 13 residues. Findings and limits, study-wide: In a later analysis, donors in an Asian-associated ancestry cluster reportedly had fewer N-insertions in productive TCRs than the cohort mean.

PCR used 60 Vbeta primers and 13 Jbeta primers. Method: immunoSEQ multiplex PCR; TCRdb's copy keeps in-frame clones and lacks some. In the table there are about 73,000 clones, 60% to 85% of which are singletons. The sequenced sample consisted of PBMCs. The sequence derives from a male donor in good health and CMV-seronegative. This chain uses TRBV10-3 with TRBJ2-3; TRBD2 is a possible D gene (6 bases). Written as DNA, the CDR3 is TGTGCCATCAGTGAGTCGGGAGGTGATACGCAGTATTTT. It yields the protein CAISESGGDTQYF.